This is a list of T cell receptor beta chains from one sample in a study of cytomegalovirus exposure and HLA in healthy donors. The table came from immunoSEQ multiplex PCR; TCRdb's copy has only in-frame clones and leaves some out. The sample consists of roughly 150,000 clones, about four fifths of them appearing once. Sequenced input: PBMCs. Receptor source: a man younger than 45 in good health and CMV-seronegative. CDR3s include the opening cysteine and the closing phenylalanine or tryptophan. D genes are given only for firm matches. Some rows have no size entry. The others give once, few or many, or a class for an expanded clone.

clone_size	d_call	j_call	v_call	cdr3_nt	cdr3_aa
.	TRBD1	TRBJ2-7	TRBV7-9	TGTGCCAGCAGTTCGGGACAGGGGAACGGGCCAGCTAGGTACGAGCAGTACTTC	CASSSGQGNGPARYEQYF
.	.	TRBJ2-5	TRBV14	TGTGCCAGCAGCCAAGAACGTGGCCTTCTTTGGGAGACCCAGTACTTC	CASSQERGLLWETQYF
.	.	TRBJ1-1	TRBV19	TGTGCCACCATAGATTTAACGATGAACACTGAAGCTTTCTTT	CATIDLTMNTEAFF
few	.	TRBJ2-5	TRBV19	TGTGCCAGTAGTATTGATGCATCGGGGGGCATCGTGAAGACCCAGTACTTC	CASSIDASGGIVKTQYF
.	.	TRBJ2-1	TRBV27	TGTGCCAGCAGTCCCAGCCGGGAGATCTACAATGAGCAGTTCTTC	CASSPSREIYNEQFF
.	TRBD2	TRBJ2-2	TRBV14	TGTGCCAGCAGCCAACTAGCGGGGGCGACAGGCACCGGGGAGCTGTTTTTT	CASSQLAGATGTGELFF
.	.	TRBJ2-7	TRBV10-2	TGCGCCAGCAGTCACGGGAGCTACGAGCAGTACTTC	CASSHGSYEQYF
once	TRBD1	TRBJ1-2	TRBV4-1	TGCGCCAGCAGCCAAGAGGGACAGGGAGGCTATGGCTACACCTTC	CASSQEGQGGYGYTF
.	.	TRBJ1-1	TRBV19	TGTGCCAGTAGTATAAGAGACAGCTCGAACACTGAAGCTTTCTTT	CASSIRDSSNTEAFF
.	.	TRBJ1-5	TRBV30	TGTGCCTGGAGTGTAAGCGGAGTGGGCAATCAGCCCCAGCATTTT	CAWSVSGVGNQPQHF
.	TRBD1	TRBJ1-2	TRBV28	TGTGCCAGCAGTTCGACAGGGGTGGGCTACACCTTC	CASSSTGVGYTF
.	TRBD1	TRBJ2-5	TRBV7-8	TGTGCCAGCAGCCCGCAAGCCGGGACAGGGGGCGCCGAGACCCAGTACTTC	CASSPQAGTGGAETQYF